This passage covers 23 T cell receptor beta chains from one sample sequenced in a study of cytomegalovirus exposure and HLA in healthy donors. Use of 60 Vbeta and 13 Jbeta primers characterized the PCR. Measured with immunoSEQ multiplex PCR; TCRdb has only the in-frame clones, and not every one. Seen here are roughly 150,000 clones, around 65% observed once, and the top ten hold about 3%. The sample consisted of PBMCs. These receptor sequences come from a woman aged 25 to 39 in good health and CMV-seropositive.

V gene TRBV6-1 combines with J gene TRBJ2-3, with TRBD2 identical over 12 bases. The germline V gene has CDR1 MNHNS and CDR2 SASEGT. After removal of 3 bases from V and 5 bases from J, the junction contained 0 bases not matched to a gene. This CDR3 has 14 amino acids. The CDR3 DNA sequence: TGTGCCAGCAGTGAGACTAGCGGGAGAGATACGCAGTATTTT. The encoded protein is CASSETSGRDTQYF.

Details on this clone: Other DNA sequences within the sample encode an identical CDR3. The chain couples TRBV5-1 to TRBJ2-5; TRBD1 aligns across 7 bases. Germline loops: CDR1 SGHRS, CDR2 YFSETQ. The trim removed 3 bases at V and 1 base at J, leaving 3 bases unmatched. CDR3 length: 14 amino acids. In nucleotides, the CDR3 is TGCGCCAGCAGCTCAGGGACAGTCCAAGAGACCCAGTACTTC. Amino acid sequence: CASSSGTVQETQYF.

The chain combines TRBV9 with TRBJ2-7, with a possible D match to TRBD2 (5 bases). Germline V gene lookup returns CDR1 SGDLS and CDR2 YYNGEE. CDR3 length equals 12 residues. The ends were cut back, 4 bases at V and 7 bases at J, with 12 bases in the middle. CDR3 DNA: TGTGCCAGCAGCACTTTGGGCGGGGAGCAGTACTTC. It is translated as CASSTLGGEQYF.

This sequence joins TRBV2 and TRBJ1-1; TRBD1 might be the D (5 bases). CDR1 is SNHLY, CDR2 FYNNEI, per germline. The CDR3 has 12 amino acids. Trimming took 6 bases from V and 4 from J, leaving 9 bases between them. CDR3 sequence reads: CASRGLPTEAFF. DNA for the CDR3: TGTGCCAGCAGGGGACTGCCCACTGAAGCTTTCTTT.

The chain couples TRBV29-1 to TRBJ2-5; D is perhaps TRBD2 (5 bases). The V end was cut by 7 bases, the J end by 5 bases, with 14 bases between. The germline gives CDR1 SQVTM, CDR2 ANQGSEA. This CDR3 contains 12 residues. The CDR3: CSDRGFGETQYF. CDR3 coding DNA: TGCAGCGACAGAGGGTTTGGGGAGACCCAGTACTTC.

The chain links TRBV5-4 to TRBJ2-7; possibly TRBD1 for D (5 bases). Trimming removed 0 bases at V and 2 bases at J, with 12 bases between. Per the germline V gene, CDR1 is SGHNT and CDR2 is YYREEE (reference sequence). The CDR3 loop spans 15 amino acids. In DNA form, the CDR3 reads TGTGCCAGCAGCTTGGCCTTCAAGGGGACCTACGAGCAGTACTTC. Protein sequence: CASSLAFKGTYEQYF.

V is TRBV5-1 and J is TRBJ2-6; D is unclear. Deletions cut 4 bases from V and 2 bases from J, with 13 bases between. The CDR3 spans 16 residues. Looked up from germline, CDR1 is SGHRS and CDR2 is YFSETQ. CDR3 protein: CASSLLALTGANVLTF. DNA for the CDR3: TGCGCCAGCAGCCTACTCGCTCTAACTGGGGCCAACGTCCTGACTTTC.

This chain connects TRBV28 to TRBJ2-7; possibly TRBD1 for D (5 bases). Trimming removed 3 bases at V and 6 bases at J, with 15 bases between. Germline V gene lookup returns CDR1 MDHEN and CDR2 SYDVKM. The CDR3 covers 14 residues. CDR3 amino acids: CASSFRGQSPEQYF. In nucleotides, the CDR3 is TGTGCCAGCAGTTTTCGTGGACAATCCCCCGAGCAGTACTTC.

The V gene is TRBV10-1, the J gene TRBJ2-5; 7 bases match TRBD1. With V trimmed by 4 bases and J by 5 bases, 1 base remained unmatched. The CDR3 totals 12 residues. Germline values: CDR1 WNHNN, CDR2 SYGVQD (reference sequence). The DNA of the CDR3 is TGCGCCAGCAGTGCACAGGGGGAGACCCAGTACTTC. Amino acid sequence: CASSAQGETQYF.

The chain recombines TRBV5-1 with TRBJ2-7; tentatively, D is TRBD1 (6 bases). The ends were cut back, 4 bases at V and 3 bases at J, with 14 bases in the middle. The CDR3 length is 14 residues. Germline CDR1 is SGHRS and CDR2 is YFSETQ. The CDR3 coding sequence is TGCGCCAGCAGCCCGGACAGTCCAAACTACGAGCAGTACTTC. It specifies CASSPDSPNYEQYF.

This clone has a single count. V gene TRBV5-1 combines with J gene TRBJ1-1; D call uncertain. The CDR3 is 14 amino acids. V dropped 2 bases and J dropped 4 bases, with 12 bases sitting between them. CDR1 is SGHRS and CDR2 is YFSETQ in the germline V gene. As DNA, the CDR3 is TGCGCCAGCAGCTTAGCTAACACGGGCACTGAAGCTTTCTTT. Residues: CASSLANTGTEAFF.

This clone was counted between two and nine times. The chain joins TRBV10-3 to TRBJ1-4, with TRBD1 matching 8 bases. Losses at the gene ends were 6 bases for V and 12 bases for J; bases not matched to a gene: 12. This CDR3 spans 14 amino acids. CDR1 and CDR2 from the germline V gene are ENHRY and SYGVKD. In DNA, the CDR3 is TGTGCCATCAGGGAGACAGGGGAGGCTCGCCAACTGTTTTTT. It encodes CAIRETGEARQLFF.

In this sample, this clone turned up a few times. This rearrangement joins TRBV4-1 to TRBJ1-5, with 8 nucleotides matching TRBD1. The CDR3 runs to 18 residues. Germline V gene lookup returns CDR1 MGHRA and CDR2 YSYEKL. V lost 1 base, J lost 3 bases, and 11 bases stayed unmatched. The DNA of the CDR3 is TGCGCCAGCAGCCAAGGGGTTGGCGGACAGGGTATCAATCAGCCCCAGCATTTT. Translation gives CASSQGVGGQGINQPQHF.

This chain joins TRBV6-5 and TRBJ2-7, with TRBD1 identical over 9 bases. From germline, CDR1 is MNHEY and CDR2 SVGAGI. J was trimmed by 4 bases and V by 6 bases; bases with no gene match: 10. This CDR3 region has 15 residues. CDR3 loop: CASRRPGQGIYEQYF. CDR3 DNA sequence: TGTGCCAGCAGGAGACCGGGACAGGGAATATACGAGCAGTACTTC.

The chain uses TRBV10-1 and TRBJ2-7; tentatively, D is TRBD2 (6 bases). In germline, CDR1 is WNHNN, CDR2 SYGVQD (reference sequence). The V gene lost 8 bases and the J gene lost 3 bases, with 23 bases spanning the gap. CDR3 length: 16 amino acids. CDR3 residues: CASGGGTSRAVYEQYF. Here the CDR3 DNA reads TGCGCCAGCGGTGGGGGAACTAGCAGGGCAGTCTACGAGCAGTACTTC.

The table lists this clone with a few counts. This rearrangement joins TRBV6-1 to TRBJ2-3; 9 nucleotides match TRBD1. CDR1 and CDR2 (germline): MNHNS, SASEGT. With 6 bases clipped from V and 3 bases from J, the junction kept 7 bases outside the gene matches. The CDR3 is 15 amino acids. CDR3 DNA: TGTGCCAGCAGAGACCGGGACAGGGAGACAGATACGCAGTATTTT. It is translated as CASRDRDRETDTQYF.

The chain couples TRBV27 to TRBJ2-6, with D tentatively TRBD1 (5 bases). Germline CDR1 reads MNHEY; CDR2 reads SMNVEV (reference sequence). The CDR3 has 14 residues. V was trimmed by 8 bases and J by 3 bases, leaving 11 bases between them. CDR3 DNA sequence: TGTGCCAGCGGCCTTAGGGGTGGGGCCAACGTCCTGACTTTC. Translating it yields CASGLRGGANVLTF.

The V call is TRBV19, the J call TRBJ1-2; the D is unclear. The V gene lost 1 base and the J gene lost 6 bases, with 12 bases spanning the gap. Germline V gene sequence: CDR1 LNHDA, CDR2 SQIVND (reference sequence). The CDR3 length is 14 residues. CDR3 DNA: TGTGCCAGTAGTATAGGTTATCGGGGAGATGGCTACACCTTC. Encoded protein: CASSIGYRGDGYTF.

The gene calls are TRBV13 and TRBJ2-2, with 7 bases lining up with TRBD1. Trimming cost V 2 bases and J 3 bases; bases outside gene matches: 6. The germline gives CDR1 PRHDT, CDR2 FYEKMQ (reference sequence). The CDR3 consists of 16 residues. In DNA, the CDR3 is TGTGCCAGCAGCTTATACGGGACAGCCCACACCGGGGAGCTGTTTTTT. The encoded protein is CASSLYGTAHTGELFF.

The chain recombines TRBV5-1 with TRBJ2-2, with TRBD2 matching 8 bases. The CDR3 loop spans 15 amino acids. Trimming at V came to 2 bases and at J to 6 bases, leaving 6 bases not matched to a gene. CDR1 is SGHRS and CDR2 is YFSETQ in the germline V gene. The CDR3 DNA follows: TGCGCCAGCAGCTTCCAGATAGCGGGACCCGGGGAGCTGTTTTTT. Amino acid sequence: CASSFQIAGPGELFF.

The chain combines TRBV6-5 with TRBJ2-1; 9 bases are a match to TRBD2. Germline V gives CDR1 MNHEY, CDR2 SVGAGI. CDR3 length: 16 residues. The ends lost 4 bases at V and 1 base at J; junction bases unmatched: 5. As DNA, the CDR3 is TGTGCCAGCAGTTTAAAGCGGGAGGCTTCCTACAATGAGCAGTTCTTC. Amino acid sequence: CASSLKREASYNEQFF.

This clone was picked up a small number of times. The chain carries TRBV6-1 and TRBJ2-3, with 12 bases aligning to TRBD1. V shed 10 bases and J 6 bases; nucleotides not matched to a gene: 8. The germline V gene has CDR1 MNHNS and CDR2 SASEGT. This CDR3 is built from 14 residues. The DNA for the CDR3 is TGTGCCACCAAGGGACAGGGGGCGTCTGATACGCAGTATTTT. Protein product: CATKGQGASDTQYF.

J is TRBJ1-1 and V is TRBV10-1; D is unclear. The CDR3 has 14 residues. Germline V gene data show CDR1 as WNHNN and CDR2 as SYGVQD (reference sequence). V lost 3 bases to trimming and J lost 6 bases, with 14 bases between them. CDR3 sequence: CASSDRSNLAEAFF. For the CDR3, the DNA is TGCGCCAGCAGTGATCGGAGCAATCTCGCTGAAGCTTTCTTT.